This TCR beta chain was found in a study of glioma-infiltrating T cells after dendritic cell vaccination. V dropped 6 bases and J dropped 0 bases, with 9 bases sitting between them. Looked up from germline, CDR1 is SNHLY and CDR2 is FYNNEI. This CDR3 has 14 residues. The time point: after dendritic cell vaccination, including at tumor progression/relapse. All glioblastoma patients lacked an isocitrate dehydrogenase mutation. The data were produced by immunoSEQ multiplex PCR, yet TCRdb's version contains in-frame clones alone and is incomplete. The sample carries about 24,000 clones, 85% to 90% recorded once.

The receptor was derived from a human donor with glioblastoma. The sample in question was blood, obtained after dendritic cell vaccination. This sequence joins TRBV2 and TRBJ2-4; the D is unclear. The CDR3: CASRHRVAKNIQYF. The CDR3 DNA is TGTGCCAGCAGGCACAGAGTAGCCAAAAACATTCAGTACTTC. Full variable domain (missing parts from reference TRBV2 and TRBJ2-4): EPEVTQTPSHQVTQMGQEVILRCVPISNHLYFYWYRQILGQKVEFLVSFYNNEISEKSEIFDDQFSVERPDGSNFTLKIRSTKLEDSAMYFCASRHRVAKNIQYFGAGTRLSVL.